Presented here are 26 T cell receptor beta chains from one specimen sequenced in a study of T cells in women clearing cervical HPV infection. The protocol was immunoSEQ multiplex PCR, while the TCRdb copy is restricted to in-frame clones and leaves out a portion. The sample table includes tens of thousands of clones. Sequencing input: blood buffy coat. The source of these receptors is a woman between 18 and 75 years old with a cervical HPV16 infection that either progressed to CIN3+ or cleared (not recorded which).

CDR3 sequence: CASSPRTSGRETQYF. The CDR3 DNA, read in part, is TGTGCCAGCAGCCCCCGGACTAGCGGGAGAGAGACC. The chain links TRBV5-8 to TRBJ2-5; TRBD2 matches 13 bases. The read falls 3 residues short of the CDR3 end, and the missing part is taken from the germline J gene. This CDR3 comprises 15 residues. Trimming at V came to 4 bases and at J to 4 bases, leaving 4 bases not matched to a gene. Germline CDR1 SGHTS, CDR2 YDEGEE.

Details on this clone: The CDR3 goes on 3 residues after the read ends, and that part is filled in from the germline J gene. This chain connects TRBV7-9 to TRBJ1-6; weak D call: TRBD1 (6 bases). Germline V gene sequence: CDR1 SEHNR, CDR2 FQNEAQ (reference sequence). The CDR3 has 14 residues. The V end was cut by 4 bases, the J end by 7 bases, with 11 bases between. CDR3 bases read: TGTGCCAGCAGCTCCGGGGACATGAATTCACCC. Its protein is CASSSGDMNSP. The full CDR3 sequence reads CASSSGDMNSPLHF.

A note on this clone: The read ends 3 residues early relative to the CDR3; the germline J gene fills the gap. The chain uses TRBV30 and TRBJ1-2, with D perhaps TRBD1 (6 bases). Germline CDR1 is GTSNPN and CDR2 is SVGIG (reference sequence). The CDR3 length is 14 residues. CDR3 sequence: CAWRPSSRTDTYTF. CDR3 DNA, as far as it was read: TGTGCCTGGAGACCCTCCTCACGGACAGATACC.

Concerning this clone itself: The CDR3 end lies 3 residues beyond the end of the read and is filled in from the germline J gene. The chain has TRBV6-2 or TRBV6-3 and TRBJ2-3, with D unclear. This CDR3 spans 12 amino acids. Looked up from germline, CDR1 is MNHEY and CDR2 is SVGEGT. The CDR3 reads CASSTGDVTQYF. Partial CDR3 DNA: TGTGCCAGCAGCACCGGTGATGTCACG.

As to this clone: The read gets to within 3 residues of the CDR3 end, and the germline J gene fills in the rest. The chain joins TRBV7-9 to TRBJ1-4; 8 bases are a match to TRBD1. With 3 bases clipped from V and 3 bases from J, the junction kept 0 bases outside the gene matches. Germline assignment: CDR1 SEHNR and CDR2 FQNEAQ (reference sequence). The CDR3 loop spans 14 amino acids. CDR3: CASSLDRANEKLFF. The CDR3 bases that were read are TGTGCCAGCAGCTTGGACAGGGCTAATGAAAAA.

This CDR3 is CASSEEMAVYGYTF. The sequenced CDR3 bases are TGTGCCAGCAGTGAAGAGATGGCCGTCTATGGC. The chain employs TRBV2 and TRBJ1-2, with D uncertain. The read ends 3 residues shy of where the CDR3 ends; the end is completed using the germline J gene. Germline V gene sequence: CDR1 SNHLY, CDR2 FYNNEI. The V end lost 1 base, the J end lost 4 bases, and 10 bases lay between the germline ends. The CDR3 has 14 residues.

Comments on this clone: The CDR3 end is not reached by the read, which stops 3 residues before it; the germline J gene fills it in. The V and J genes are TRBV10-3 and TRBJ2-3; no clear D gene. The CDR3 extends over 13 amino acids. V was shortened by 1 base and J by 7 bases, with 9 bases between the two germline ends. CDR1 is ENHRY and CDR2 is SYGVKD in the germline V gene. The CDR3 sequence is CAISEWSGNTQYF. CDR3 bases read: TGTGCCATCAGTGAGTGGTCAGGCAATACG.

For this clone: The missing CDR3 end, 3 residues past where the read stops, is filled in from the germline J gene. The genes are TRBV5-5 and TRBJ2-7, with 9 bases lining up with TRBD1. This CDR3 is 15 amino acids long. With V trimmed by 4 bases and J by 6 bases, 11 bases remained unmatched. Germline V lookup: CDR1 SGHKS, CDR2 YYEKEE (reference sequence). The CDR3 is CASSRDRDRAREQYF. Incomplete CDR3 DNA: TGTGCCAGCAGCCGGGACCGGGACAGGGCTCGCGAG.

A note on this clone: The CDR3 end falls 3 residues outside the read, so it is completed with the germline J gene. The gene calls are TRBV4-1 and TRBJ1-5, with a weak D call TRBD1 (6 bases). V was cut by 8 bases and J by 8 bases, with 16 bases left in between. Germline CDR1 reads MGHRA; CDR2 reads YSYEKL. The CDR3 spans 13 residues. CDR3 amino acids: CASSDRPWEPQHF. The part of the CDR3 DNA that was read is TGCGCCAGCTCTGACAGGCCGTGGGAGCCC.

For this clone: Coverage ceases 3 residues before the CDR3 finishes, and the germline J gene fills in the end. This chain uses TRBV7-2 with TRBJ1-5, with D possibly TRBD1 on 5 matching bases. Germline CDR1 SGHTA, CDR2 FQGNSA. The CDR3 is made up of 14 amino acids. Trimming removed 4 bases from V and 1 base from J, with 8 bases in between. The CDR3 sequence is CASSSRQSNQPQHF. The sequenced CDR3 bases are TGTGCCAGCAGCTCCCGACAGAGCAATCAGCCC.

For this clone: The sequence runs out 3 residues before the end of the CDR3; the remainder is reconstructed from the germline J gene. The J gene is TRBJ2-3, the V gene TRBV15; 7 bases fit TRBD2. Trimming took 0 bases from V and 4 from J; bases not matched to a gene: 1. CDR1 LNHNV and CDR2 YYDKDF come from the germline V gene (reference sequence). The CDR3 is 14 residues long. CDR3 bases read: TGTGCCACCAGCAGAGAGCGGGAGCCAGATACG. Translated: CATSREREPDT. In full, the CDR3 is CATSREREPDTQYF.

On this clone: The read terminates 3 residues ahead of where the CDR3 ends, so the germline J gene completes it. The rearrangement uses TRBV19 and TRBJ1-4; 8 bases are a match to TRBD1. In germline, CDR1 is LNHDA, CDR2 SQIVND (reference sequence). The CDR3 is 14 residues long. The part of the CDR3 DNA that was read is TGTGCCAGCTCAGGGGGCTCTGGGGCCAACGTA. Residues: CASSGGSGANV. The CDR3 as a whole reads CASSGGSGANVLFF.

In the case of this clone: With the read ending 3 residues before the CDR3 end, the germline J gene is used to fill in that end. The genes are TRBV20-1 and TRBJ2-7; maybe TRBD2 (5 bases). Germline V lookup: CDR1 DFQATT, CDR2 SNEGSKA (reference sequence). This CDR3 spans 14 amino acids. Trimming removed 4 bases from V and 3 bases from J, with 16 bases in between. CDR3 sequence: CSATRADGDYEQYF. CDR3 DNA, as far as it was read: TGCAGTGCTACAAGGGCGGACGGGGACTACGAG.

As regards this clone: The CDR3 extends 3 residues past the end of the read, so its final part is completed from the germline J gene. V and J are TRBV6-1 and TRBJ1-1; tentative D call: TRBD1 (5 bases). The germline CDR1 and CDR2 sequences are MNHNS and SASEGT. This CDR3 contains 13 residues. Between the trimmed V and J ends, which lost 2 bases and 3 bases, there was a span of 7 bases. The CDR3 spells CASSERGYTEAFF. The sequenced CDR3 bases are TGTGCCAGCAGTGAACGGGGGTACACTGAA.

With respect to this clone: The read ends 3 residues shy of where the CDR3 ends; the end is completed using the germline J gene. V gene TRBV7-2 combines with J gene TRBJ1-1, with TRBD1 as a possible D gene (6 bases). Germline CDR1 and CDR2: SGHTA and FQGNSA. This CDR3 is 14 amino acids long. V lost 5 bases and J lost 4, with 14 bases in between. The CDR3 DNA, read in part, is TGTGCCAGCAGCATTACAGGGAACCCCACTGAA. Translating gives CASSITGNPTE. From start to end, the CDR3 is CASSITGNPTEAFF.

Turning to this clone: Read sequence stops 3 residues before the CDR3 end, and the germline J gene provides the missing end. The chain carries TRBV19 and TRBJ2-3; D is perhaps TRBD2 (5 bases). The V gene's germline CDR1 is LNHDA and CDR2 SQIVND (reference sequence). The CDR3 is 14 amino acids. Incomplete CDR3 DNA: TGTGCCAGTAGTAAATTAGGACTGCAAGAGACG. Protein: CASSKLGLQET. Given in full, the CDR3 is CASSKLGLQETQYF.

Comment on this clone: The read gets to within 3 residues of the CDR3 end, and the germline J gene fills in the rest. The rearrangement links TRBV11-3 to TRBJ2-3; 7 nucleotides match TRBD1. CDR1 is SGHNT and CDR2 is YENEEA in the germline V gene. The CDR3 sequence is 15 residues long. The sequenced CDR3 bases are TGTGCCAGCAGCCCCCCCCGACAGGGCCAAGAGACG. Amino acid sequence: CASSPPRQGQET. The CDR3, in full, reads CASSPPRQGQETQYF.

Details on this clone: From the germline J gene comes the end of the CDR3, since the read stops 3 residues before it. The gene calls are TRBV2 and TRBJ2-1; 9 nucleotides align to TRBD2. Trimming removed 6 bases from V and 9 bases from J; junction bases left unmatched: 9. Per the germline V gene, CDR1 is SNHLY and CDR2 is FYNNEI. The CDR3 has 14 residues. CDR3 bases read: TGTGCCAGCAGAGCGGGACTAGCCGGGGTTGAG. Amino acid sequence: CASRAGLAGVE. From start to end, the CDR3 is CASRAGLAGVEQFF.

Comment on this clone: The read is 3 residues too short to cover the CDR3 end, so that end is filled in from the germline J gene. The same CDR3 also results from other DNA sequences found in this sample. This chain uses TRBV20-1 with TRBJ2-1; 14 positions match TRBD2. The germline V gene has CDR1 DFQATT and CDR2 SNEGSKA (reference sequence). The trim removed 6 bases at V and 6 bases at J, leaving 1 base unmatched. The CDR3 loop spans 13 amino acids. The DNA read from the CDR3 is TGCAGTGCCGGACTAGCGGGGGGCAATGAG. Protein product: CSAGLAGGNE. The CDR3, in full, reads CSAGLAGGNEQFF.

Regarding this clone: The read stops 3 residues short of the end of the CDR3; the missing end is completed from the germline J gene. This sequence joins TRBV11-3 and TRBJ2-2; the match to TRBD2 covers 7 bases. Germline V gene lookup returns CDR1 SGHNT and CDR2 YENEEA. The CDR3 runs 14 residues. CDR3 residues: CASSSVRGEEKLFF. The part of the CDR3 DNA that was read is TGTGCCAGCAGCTCGGTACGGGGGGAGGAAAAG. The full variable domain, in which reference TRBV11-3 and TRBJ2-2 provide the parts outside the CDR3, is EAGVVQSPRYKIIEKKQPVAFWCNPISGHNTLYWYLQNLGQGPELLIRYENEEAVDDSQLPKDRFSAERLKGVDSTLKIQPAELGDSAVYLCASSSVRGEEKLFFGEGSRLTVL.

A note on this clone: The DNA ends 3 residues before the CDR3 does, and the rest of the CDR3 is filled in from the germline J gene. The chain joins TRBV20-1 to TRBJ2-1, with 9 positions matching TRBD2. CDR1 DFQATT and CDR2 SNEGSKA come from the germline V gene (reference sequence). This CDR3 has 15 residues. The CDR3 protein is CGVQPPGLASGEQFF. The CDR3 DNA, read in part, is TGCGGTGTCCAACCTCCGGGACTAGCATCTGGTGAG.

Of note for this clone: The read comes to an end 3 residues before the CDR3 does, leaving the germline J gene to fill in the end. The rearrangement joins TRBV2 to TRBJ1-2; D remains unclear. Trimming removed 4 bases at V and 7 bases at J, with 13 bases between. In germline, CDR1 is SNHLY, CDR2 FYNNEI. The CDR3 runs to 13 residues. CDR3 amino acids: CASSVLSVSGYTF. The DNA read from the CDR3 is TGTGCCAGCAGTGTGTTGTCAGTCTCTGGC.

A note on this clone: The junction and the germline gene differ at one end; a read error may be behind it. The read halts 3 residues ahead of the CDR3 end, with the missing end drawn from the germline J gene. The sample has other DNA sequences that encode this CDR3 too. The gene calls are TRBV7-3 and TRBJ1-3; possibly TRBD1 for D (5 bases). In germline, CDR1 is SGHTA, CDR2 FQGTGA. CDR3 length: 14 amino acids. CDR3 bases read: TGTGCCAGCCGGCCAGGGCCCTCTGGAAACACT. Its protein is CASRPGPSGNT. The CDR3 reads in full as CASRPGPSGNTIYF.

Note on this clone: The read terminates 3 residues ahead of where the CDR3 ends, so the germline J gene completes it. The chain recombines TRBV20-1 with TRBJ1-6; D may be TRBD1 (5 bases). This CDR3 has 15 amino acids. CDR1 is DFQATT, CDR2 SNEGSKA, per germline (reference sequence). The ends were cut back, 3 bases at V and 10 bases at J, with 19 bases in the middle. The DNA read from the CDR3 is TGCAGTGCTAGGTATCTACCAGGACACGGATCACCC. It codes for CSARYLPGHGSP. The entire CDR3 protein is CSARYLPGHGSPLHF.

In regard to this clone: The missing CDR3 end, 3 residues past where the read stops, is filled in from the germline J gene. V usage is TRBV18 and J usage is TRBJ2-7, with 7 bases fitting TRBD2. Germline V CDR1 and CDR2: KGHSH, LQKENI. V shed 4 bases and J 5 bases; nucleotides not matched to a gene: 11. This CDR3 has 15 residues. The DNA read from the CDR3 is TGTGCCAGCTCACGCCGGACTAGTGGTACGGACGAG. Its translation is CASSRRTSGTDE. The whole CDR3 sequence reads CASSRRTSGTDEQYF.

A note on this clone: The read falls 3 residues short of the CDR3 end, and the missing part is taken from the germline J gene. The chain couples TRBV19 to TRBJ2-5; D may be TRBD2 (7 bases). The CDR3 is 15 residues long. CDR1 and CDR2 (germline): LNHDA, SQIVND (reference sequence). The V gene lost 0 bases and the J gene lost 6 bases, with 14 bases spanning the gap. The CDR3 DNA, read in part, is TGTGCCAGTAGTATAGATGGCGGGGGCGGCCAGACC. Protein: CASSIDGGGGQT. The entire CDR3 reads CASSIDGGGGQTQYF.